The 21 T cell receptor beta chains given below trace back to one sample, sequenced in a study of blood T cell repertoires in COVID-19. Produced via immunoSEQ multiplex PCR; TCRdb's table is partial and in-frame only. This table holds around 130,000 clones, 80% to 85% found once. Sequenced sample: peripheral blood. All receptors derive from a man aged 25 to 40 with COVID-19, enrolled during active disease.

V usage is TRBV6-4 and J usage is TRBJ2-2; 10 bases align to TRBD2. Trimming cost V 3 bases and J 5 bases; bases outside gene matches: 6. This CDR3 spans 16 amino acids. Germline V gives CDR1 MRHNA, CDR2 SNTAGT. The CDR3 loop reads CASSESAGGETGELFF. CDR3 DNA: TGTGCCAGCAGTGAATCAGCGGGAGGGGAAACCGGGGAGCTGTTTTTT.

The chain employs TRBV18 and TRBJ1-5; 9 bases match TRBD1. The CDR3 totals 14 residues. The V gene end was trimmed by 4 bases and the J gene end by 6 bases; junction bases not matched to a gene: 4. CDR1 is KGHSH, CDR2 LQKENI, per germline. The CDR3 region is CASSQQGAGQPQHF. The CDR3 nucleotides read TGTGCCAGCTCACAACAGGGGGCGGGTCAGCCCCAGCATTTT.

This sequence joins TRBV30 and TRBJ2-7, with D possibly called TRBD1 or TRBD2 (5 bases each). V dropped 8 bases and J dropped 3 bases, with 11 bases sitting between them. The germline CDR1 and CDR2 sequences are GTSNPN and SVGIG (reference sequence). The CDR3 covers 11 residues. In DNA form, the CDR3 reads TGTGCCGGGGCGGGTGGCTACGAGCAGTACTTC. Translating gives CAGAGGYEQYF. Drawing the rest from reference TRBV30 and TRBJ2-7, the complete variable domain is SQTIHQWPATLVQPVGSPLSLECTVEGTSNPNLYWYRQAAGRGLQLLFYSVGIGQISSEVPQNLSASRPQDRQFILSSKKLLLSDSGFYLCAGAGGYEQYFGPGTRLTVT.

The chain combines TRBV5-1 with TRBJ1-6, with 8 nucleotides matching TRBD1. From germline, CDR1 is SGHRS and CDR2 YFSETQ. The CDR3 has 15 residues. Unmatched junction bases numbered 1, after V lost 3 bases and J lost 2 bases. The CDR3 loop reads CASSSGQAYNSPLHF. CDR3 bases: TGCGCCAGCAGCTCGGGACAGGCCTATAATTCACCCCTCCACTTT.

V and J are TRBV18 and TRBJ2-5; 10 bases are shared with TRBD2. This CDR3 has 17 residues. CDR1 is KGHSH, CDR2 LQKENI, per germline. V shed 2 bases, J shed 5 bases, and the junction held 11 bases outside the gene matches. CDR3 amino acids: CASSPALAGAAGETQYF. Here the CDR3 DNA reads TGTGCCAGCTCACCAGCGCTAGCGGGAGCGGCTGGGGAGACCCAGTACTTC.

This chain joins TRBV27 and TRBJ1-2; TRBD1 agrees at 8 bases. The germline V gene encodes CDR1 MNHEY and CDR2 SMNVEV (reference sequence). CDR3 size: 14 residues. V lost 3 bases and J lost 4; bases outside the gene matches: 4. The CDR3 here is CASSLRQGIYGYTF. The CDR3 DNA follows: TGTGCCAGCAGTTTGAGACAGGGGATCTATGGCTACACCTTC.

The chain employs TRBV10-3 and TRBJ2-3, with D hard to call. Germline loops: CDR1 ENHRY, CDR2 SYGVKD. The CDR3 covers 17 residues. V was pared by 0 bases and J by 0 bases, with 13 bases between. The CDR3 DNA follows: TGTGCCATCAGTGAGTCGCTCCGGAGCCCCAGCACAGATACGCAGTATTTT. Protein: CAISESLRSPSTDTQYF.

CDR3 sequence reads: CASSAGTSGATDTQYF. The CDR3 DNA reads TGTGCCAGCAGCGCCGGGACTAGCGGGGCTACAGATACGCAGTATTTT. The chain employs TRBV9 and TRBJ2-3; TRBD2 agrees at 13 bases. This CDR3 region has 16 residues. The V gene end was trimmed by 3 bases and the J gene end by 3 bases; junction bases not matched to a gene: 4. Germline assignment: CDR1 SGDLS and CDR2 YYNGEE.

The chain uses TRBV30 and TRBJ1-1; 9 positions match TRBD1. J was trimmed by 1 base and V by 8 bases; bases with no gene match: 5. Germline V gene sequence: CDR1 GTSNPN, CDR2 SVGIG (reference sequence). This CDR3 comprises 13 residues. The CDR3 DNA sequence: TGTGCCGGCACAGGGGGCCCGAACACTGAAGCTTTCTTT. Residues: CAGTGGPNTEAFF.

The V gene is TRBV7-2, the J gene TRBJ2-2; 11 bases agree with TRBD1. CDR1 is SGHTA and CDR2 is FQGNSA in the germline V gene. This CDR3 region has 15 residues. Trimming removed 5 bases from V and 5 bases from J; junction bases left unmatched: 4. The CDR3 DNA follows: TGTGCCAGCAGCGCCGGGACAGGGGGAACCGGGGAGCTGTTTTTT. It yields the protein CASSAGTGGTGELFF.

V usage is TRBV6-5 and J usage is TRBJ1-2; D is ambiguous. CDR1 and CDR2 (germline): MNHEY, SVGAGI. The CDR3 length is 13 residues. The V end was cut by 3 bases, the J end by 5 bases, with 10 bases between. The CDR3 here is CASSYTSQYGYTF. The CDR3 DNA reads TGTGCCAGCAGTTATACATCTCAGTATGGCTACACCTTC.

J is TRBJ2-3 and V is TRBV24-1; 11 nucleotides agree with TRBD2. Germline V gene lookup returns CDR1 KGHDR and CDR2 SFDVKD. Trimming at V came to 3 bases and at J to 3 bases, leaving 7 bases not matched to a gene. The CDR3 runs to 17 residues. The CDR3 nucleotides read TGTGCCACCAGTGATACAAGACTAGCGGGGAAAACAGATACGCAGTATTTT. Translation gives CATSDTRLAGKTDTQYF.

The chain recombines TRBV6-6 with TRBJ1-1; 7 positions agree with TRBD1. The V gene's germline CDR1 is MNHNY and CDR2 SVGAGI (reference sequence). V shed 3 bases and J 1 base; nucleotides not matched to a gene: 8. The CDR3 is made up of 16 amino acids. The CDR3 nucleotides read TGTGCCAGCAGTTATCTACGGGACAGTGGGAACACTGAAGCTTTCTTT. Residues: CASSYLRDSGNTEAFF.

The chain carries TRBV6-5 and TRBJ2-7; D is undetermined. The CDR3 consists of 11 residues. Trimming stripped 8 bases from V and 0 bases from J, with 5 bases between. Germline lookup yields CDR1 MNHEY and CDR2 SVGAGI. CDR3 nucleotides: TGTGCCAGCTTTAGCTCCTACGAGCAGTACTTC. Translation gives CASFSSYEQYF.

The rearrangement uses TRBV29-1 and TRBJ1-1; D possibly corresponds to TRBD1 (5 bases). V shed 7 bases and J shed 0 bases, with 15 bases lying between them. From germline, CDR1 is SQVTM and CDR2 ANQGSEA. The length of the CDR3 is 14 residues. The CDR3 bases are TGCAGCGCCCGGATTGGGGCGATGAACACTGAAGCTTTCTTT. It translates to CSARIGAMNTEAFF.

CDR3 sequence (DNA): TGTGCCACCCAGACAGGGGGTCAGAATGAGCAGTTCTTC. Its translation is CATQTGGQNEQFF. The genes are TRBV10-3 and TRBJ2-1; 9 bases fit TRBD1. The CDR3 has 13 amino acids. Germline V gene data show CDR1 as ENHRY and CDR2 as SYGVKD. J was trimmed by 7 bases and V by 10 bases; bases with no gene match: 8.

The V gene is TRBV28, the J gene TRBJ1-3; no definite D call. CDR3 size: 17 residues. Germline CDR1 reads MDHEN; CDR2 reads SYDVKM. Trimming removed 4 bases at V and 2 bases at J, with 18 bases between. CDR3: CASSSRWAPRTGNTIYF. The CDR3 DNA reads TGTGCCAGCAGTTCCCGTTGGGCACCTCGGACTGGAAACACCATATATTTT.

DNA of the CDR3: TGTGCCAGCAGATCCCCCACTAGCGGGAGGGCCTACCAGTACTTC. Translating it yields CASRSPTSGRAYQYF. V and J are TRBV28 and TRBJ2-5; 13 bases are a match to TRBD2. The CDR3 is made up of 15 amino acids. V was clipped by 6 bases and J by 10 bases; unmatched bases: 11. CDR1 is MDHEN, CDR2 SYDVKM, per germline.

This clone was seen a handful of times. V usage is TRBV11-2 and J usage is TRBJ1-1; D is possibly TRBD1 (6 bases). Looked up from germline, CDR1 is SGHAT and CDR2 is FQNNGV. V lost 0 bases and J 5 bases, leaving 10 bases between the germline ends. This CDR3 contains 14 residues. The CDR3 loop reads CASSLDWDTTEAFF. CDR3 nucleotides: TGTGCCAGCAGCTTAGACTGGGACACGACTGAAGCTTTCTTT.

V usage is TRBV14 and J usage is TRBJ2-4; 8 nucleotides align to TRBD2. V shed 2 bases, J shed 2 bases, and the junction held 8 bases outside the gene matches. CDR3 size: 17 residues. The germline CDR1 and CDR2 sequences are SGHDN and FVKESK. CDR3 coding DNA: TGTGCCAGCAGCCAATGGAAAGAGCGGGGGACCAAAAACATTCAGTACTTC. Residues: CASSQWKERGTKNIQYF. Combining the CDR3 with reference TRBV14 and TRBJ2-4 gives the whole variable domain EAGVTQFPSHSVIEKGQTVTLRCDPISGHDNLYWYRRVMGKEIKFLLHFVKESKQDESGMPNNRFLAERTGGTYSTLKVQPAELEDSGVYFCASSQWKERGTKNIQYFGAGTRLSVL.

V is TRBV7-3 and J is TRBJ2-3; D call uncertain. The ends were cut back, 5 bases at V and 1 base at J, with 7 bases in the middle. Germline V CDR1 and CDR2: SGHTA, FQGTGA. CDR3 length equals 13 residues. CDR3 in amino acids: CASSVQGTDTQYF. The DNA for the CDR3 is TGTGCCAGCAGCGTCCAGGGCACAGATACGCAGTATTTT.